This T cell receptor (beta chain) was retrieved from a study of regulatory T cells in long-lasting Graves disease. Study-wide background: The antithyroid drugs taken by newly diagnosed Graves' patients had been used for under 3 months.

Noted time point: newly diagnosed GD, antithyroid drugs for less than 3 months. Making the TCR library involved RNA that had been extracted from PBMCs. The patients were enrolled through endocrinology in Xi'an, China. CDR3 regions were amplified by Arm-PCR using iRepertoire HTBI primers to build TCR beta libraries. TCRdb re-analysed the multiplex PCR reads in MiXCR, keeping a single row per CDR3 protein. This table has 200,000 to 250,000 distinct CDR3 sequences, approximately 18% appearing once. This clonotype has a count of ten or more. Germline CDR1 reads SGHDT; CDR2 reads YYEEEE. This CDR3 is 14 amino acids long. The V end was cut by 3 bases, the J end by 6 bases, with 15 bases between. These sequences were also reported in another study, on T cells in Graves' hyperthyroidism and ophthalmopathy. Turning to that study: Onset of ophthalmopathy came a median roughly 6 months after the model predicted it.

The rearrangement uses TRBV5-6 and TRBJ1-1; D unresolved. Specimen: peripheral blood mononuclear cells (PBMCs), collected at new diagnosis, from a patient treated with antithyroid drugs. The clonotype was recovered from a woman aged 25-40 years with Graves disease. CDR3 residues: CASSSRGSVPEAFF. The CDR3 DNA reads TGTGCCAGCAGCTCGCGTGGGTCGGTACCTGAAGCTTTCTTT.